Listed below are T cell receptor beta chains from one sample, sequenced in a study of blood T cell repertoires in COVID-19. Sequencing used immunoSEQ multiplex PCR; TCRdb keeps in-frame clones, though not all of them. The sample lists 120,000 to 150,000 clones, approximately 85% occurring once. Material for sequencing was peripheral blood. The receptors stem from a woman in her fifties or sixties with COVID-19, enrolled during active disease. CDR3s include the opening cysteine and the closing phenylalanine or tryptophan. D genes are given only for firm matches. Clone size is stated in some rows and not others, as once, few, many or a class when expanded.

j_call	d_call	v_call	clone_size	cdr3_aa	cdr3_nt
TRBJ2-7	-	TRBV3-1/TRBV3-2	-	CASSQVPFELSSYEQYF	TGTGCCAGCAGCCAGGTGCCGTTTGAGCTGAGCTCCTACGAGCAGTACTTC
TRBJ1-5	-	TRBV24-1	few	CATSDFGVQPQHF	TGTGCCACCAGTGATTTCGGGGTTCAGCCCCAGCATTTT
TRBJ2-1	TRBD1	TRBV4-3	-	CASSPGDRYNEQFF	TGCGCCAGCAGCCCAGGGGACAGATACAATGAGCAGTTCTTC
TRBJ2-2	-	TRBV15	-	CATSRDLGGTNTGELFF	TGTGCCACCAGCAGAGATCTGGGGGGTACGAACACCGGGGAGCTGTTTTTT
TRBJ2-1	-	TRBV4-3	-	CASSQDGIARYNEQFF	TGCGCCAGCAGCCAAGACGGGATAGCGAGGTACAATGAGCAGTTCTTC
TRBJ1-1	-	TRBV18	-	CASSAGGVEEAFF	TGTGCCAGCTCAGCGGGGGGGGTCGAAGAAGCTTTCTTT
TRBJ1-1	-	TRBV15	-	CATSRHMTGNTEAFF	TGTGCCACCAGCAGACACATGACAGGAAACACTGAAGCTTTCTTT
TRBJ2-1	-	TRBV11-3	-	CASSLRGGPYNEQFF	TGTGCCAGCAGCTTAAGGGGGGGCCCTTACAATGAGCAGTTCTTC
TRBJ1-2	TRBD1	TRBV10-3	-	CAISESVQGANYGYTF	TGTGCCATCAGTGAGTCGGTTCAGGGGGCTAACTATGGCTACACCTTC
TRBJ2-1	TRBD2	TRBV11-1	-	CASSSGTSGYEQFF	TGTGCCAGCAGCTCGGGGACTAGCGGATACGAGCAGTTCTTC
TRBJ1-2	TRBD1	TRBV10-1	-	CASSEDRGHGYTF	TGCGCCAGCAGTGAAGACAGGGGGCATGGCTACACCTTC
TRBJ1-1	TRBD1	TRBV20-1	few	CSASPGTGAGMNTEAFF	TGCAGTGCTAGTCCTGGGACAGGGGCTGGGATGAACACTGAAGCTTTCTTT